This TCR beta chain was obtained from a study of OX40 agonist ivuxolimab in advanced cancers. Study in general: Ivuxolimab was delivered to patients intravenously every 2 weeks at doses spanning 0.01 to 10 mg/kg. Study outcomes and limitations: Averaged across samples, CD8+ T cells carried more expanded clones than CD4+ did.

A remark on this clone: Its antigen is as yet unknown.

Method: immunoSEQ multiplex PCR; TCRdb's copy keeps in-frame clones and lacks some. The sample includes roughly 60,000 clones, 80% to 85% of them seen just once. Germline CDR1 SGHAT, CDR2 FQNNGV. J gave up 0 bases and V 9 bases, and 2 bases lay outside the gene matches. The CDR3 loop spans 12 amino acids. The TCR originated in an adult with an advanced solid tumor such as melanoma, head and neck, liver or kidney cancer. Here the sequenced sample was CD4+ or CD8+ T cells sorted from blood, taken in a trial of the OX40 agonist ivuxolimab. The genes are TRBV11-2 and TRBJ2-7, with 7 bases matching TRBD1. CDR3 sequence: CASGQASYEQYF. CDR3 nucleotides: TGTGCCAGTGGACAGGCCTCCTACGAGCAGTACTTC.